Listed below are T cell receptor beta chains from one sample, sequenced in a study of blood T cell repertoires in COVID-19. This table comes from immunoSEQ multiplex PCR, and its TCRdb copy is limited to in-frame clones, with some not included. In the table there are 35,000 or so clones, approximately 86% of which are singletons. The source material was peripheral blood. The receptors come from a man aged 65 to 79 with acute or convalescent COVID-19. The CDR3 runs from the conserved cysteine through the conserved F or W. The D gene is left open where the match is weak. Part of the rows lack a size; the others show once, few, many or a class for expanded clones.

V gene	clone size	D gene	J gene	CDR3 protein	CDR3 DNA
TRBV10-1	.	TRBD2	TRBJ2-2	CASSEALAGGNTGELFF	TGCGCCAGCAGTGAGGCCCTAGCGGGGGGTAACACCGGGGAGCTGTTTTTT
TRBV28	.	TRBD1	TRBJ2-7	CASTDRGLYEQYF	TGTGCCAGCACGGACAGGGGGCTTTACGAGCAGTACTTC
TRBV9	.	.	TRBJ2-1	CASSVDRSDNEQFF	TGTGCCAGCAGCGTAGACAGGTCGGACAATGAGCAGTTCTTC
TRBV27	.	.	TRBJ1-1	CASRPGVVISEAFF	TGTGCCAGCAGGCCAGGGGTGGTGATCTCTGAAGCTTTCTTT
TRBV9	.	TRBD2	TRBJ2-2	CASSVRGDGGTGELFF	TGTGCCAGCAGCGTGCGGGGGGACGGGGGCACCGGGGAGCTGTTTTTT
TRBV19	.	.	TRBJ1-4	CASSTTGFNEKLFF	TGTGCCAGTAGTACGACAGGTTTCAATGAAAAACTGTTTTTT
TRBV16	.	.	TRBJ1-1	CASSQSRGTEAFF	TGTGCCAGCAGCCAATCAAGGGGCACTGAAGCTTTCTTT
TRBV10-3	many	.	TRBJ2-3	CAISDLDSQRADTQYF	TGTGCCATCAGTGACCTGGACAGCCAGAGGGCAGATACGCAGTATTTT
TRBV19	few	TRBD1	TRBJ1-5	CASKPGQGFGNQPQHF	TGTGCCAGTAAACCGGGACAGGGGTTCGGCAATCAGCCCCAGCATTTT
TRBV5-1	.	TRBD1	TRBJ1-1	CASSGRDRGGTEAFF	TGCGCCAGCAGCGGAAGGGACAGGGGAGGGACTGAAGCTTTCTTT
TRBV30	.	.	TRBJ2-7	CAWNLPAESYEQYF	TGTGCCTGGAATCTACCCGCGGAATCCTACGAGCAGTACTTC
TRBV5-1	.	.	TRBJ1-1	CASLPGVMNTEAFF	TGCGCCAGCCTACCCGGAGTCATGAACACTGAAGCTTTCTTT
TRBV5-8	once	TRBD2	TRBJ2-1	CASSTSGSYNEQFF	TGTGCCAGCAGCACTAGCGGTAGTTACAATGAGCAGTTCTTC
TRBV7-9	.	TRBD1	TRBJ2-1	CASSFGTGGNEQFF	TGTGCCAGCAGCTTCGGGACAGGGGGCAATGAGCAGTTCTTC
TRBV5-1	.	TRBD1	TRBJ1-2	CASSLEGTVDGYTF	TGCGCCAGCAGCTTGGAAGGGACAGTCGATGGCTACACCTTC
TRBV28	once	TRBD1	TRBJ1-4	CASRGGQGPEKLFF	TGTGCCAGCAGAGGGGGACAGGGTCCTGAAAAACTGTTTTTT
TRBV6-5	.	.	TRBJ1-2	CASSTRTGYTF	TGTGCCAGCAGTACGAGGACAGGCTACACCTTC
TRBV27	.	TRBD2	TRBJ2-1	CASTMRTGLAEYNEQFF	TGTGCCAGCACGATGCGAACGGGGCTAGCGGAATACAATGAGCAGTTCTTC
TRBV5-6	.	.	TRBJ1-5	CASSLWETGQPQHF	TGTGCCAGCAGCTTGTGGGAGACCGGGCAGCCCCAGCATTTT
TRBV4-3	.	TRBD2	TRBJ2-3	CASSQDPSGGTDTQYF	TGCGCCAGCAGCCAAGATCCTAGCGGGGGGACAGATACGCAGTATTTT
TRBV11-3	few	TRBD1	TRBJ1-3	CASSPGTGAGNTIYF	TGTGCCAGCAGCCCCGGGACAGGGGCTGGAAACACCATATATTTT
TRBV15	.	TRBD1	TRBJ2-7	CATSREQGKQYF	TGTGCCACCAGCAGAGAACAGGGGAAACAGTACTTC
TRBV5-6	once	.	TRBJ1-2	CASSFLPGEQNGYTF	TGTGCCAGCAGCTTTCTCCCGGGAGAGCAAAATGGCTACACCTTC
TRBV7-3	.	.	TRBJ1-1	CASRLTVNTEAFF	TGTGCCAGCAGACTTACGGTGAACACTGAAGCTTTCTTT
TRBV18	.	.	TRBJ1-2	CASSPYGDNNYGYTF	TGTGCCAGCTCCCCCTATGGGGACAACAACTATGGCTACACCTTC
TRBV27	once	.	TRBJ2-1	CASSFSLAAEQFF	TGTGCCAGCAGTTTCTCATTAGCGGCTGAGCAGTTCTTC
TRBV28	.	.	TRBJ1-1	CASSFVTALNTEAFF	TGTGCCAGCAGTTTTGTTACAGCCCTGAACACTGAAGCTTTCTTT
TRBV15	.	.	TRBJ1-2	CATSTHDRRATGYTF	TGTGCCACCAGCACACATGACAGGCGGGCGACTGGCTACACCTTC
TRBV7-9	few	TRBD1	TRBJ2-7	CASSLGQGTYEQYF	TGTGCCAGCAGCTTAGGACAGGGTACCTACGAGCAGTACTTC
TRBV5-4	.	TRBD1	TRBJ1-2	CASRSGTGPAGYTF	TGTGCCAGCAGGTCCGGGACAGGCCCCGCGGGCTACACCTTC
TRBV28	.	TRBD1	TRBJ1-2	CASSPGTGYGYTF	TGTGCCAGCAGTCCCGGGACAGGGTATGGCTACACCTTC
TRBV27	.	.	TRBJ1-1	CASSRALIRNTEAFF	TGTGCCAGCAGTCGTGCGCTTATTAGGAACACTGAAGCTTTCTTT
TRBV30	.	.	TRBJ2-3	CAWSRTDTQYF	TGTGCCTGGAGTCGTACAGATACGCAGTATTTT
TRBV5-1	.	.	TRBJ1-1	CASSLVRATEAFF	TGCGCCAGCAGCTTGGTCCGAGCCACTGAAGCTTTCTTT
TRBV19	.	TRBD1	TRBJ1-2	CASRTGTGDFYGYTF	TGTGCCAGTAGAACCGGGACAGGGGACTTCTATGGCTACACCTTC
TRBV30	.	TRBD1	TRBJ1-5	CAWSRTGSQVAQHF	TGTGCCTGGAGTCGGACAGGGAGCCAGGTAGCCCAGCATTTT
TRBV2	.	TRBD2	TRBJ2-5	CASSRPAGGQETQYF	TGTGCCAGCAGTAGACCAGCGGGGGGGCAAGAGACCCAGTACTTC
TRBV9	.	TRBD1	TRBJ1-4	CASSESGTENEKLFF	TGTGCCAGCAGCGAGAGTGGGACAGAGAATGAAAAACTGTTTTTT
TRBV12-3/TRBV12-4	.	.	TRBJ1-5	CASSLAIRGPQHF	TGTGCCAGCAGTTTAGCCATTAGGGGGCCCCAGCATTTT
TRBV19	.	TRBD1	TRBJ1-1	CASSILGTASNTEAFF	TGTGCCAGTAGTATCCTCGGGACAGCCTCGAACACTGAAGCTTTCTTT
TRBV27	.	TRBD1	TRBJ2-1	CASSRTGEQFF	TGTGCCAGCAGCCGGACAGGTGAGCAGTTCTTC
TRBV28	.	.	TRBJ2-7	CASLHPSSYEQYF	TGTGCCAGCCTACACCCTAGCTCCTACGAGCAGTACTTC
TRBV11-2	.	.	TRBJ1-4	CASSQQLNEKLFF	TGTGCCAGCAGTCAACAGCTTAATGAAAAACTGTTTTTT
TRBV6-5	.	.	TRBJ1-2	CASTPRLSYGYTF	TGTGCCAGCACCCCTCGATTGAGCTATGGCTACACCTTC
TRBV7-9	.	.	TRBJ2-7	CASSLEAGAMYEQYF	TGTGCCAGCAGCTTAGAAGCGGGTGCTATGTACGAGCAGTACTTC
TRBV12-3/TRBV12-4	.	.	TRBJ1-5	CASSRAGFQPQHF	TGTGCCAGCAGTAGGGCAGGGTTTCAGCCCCAGCATTTT
TRBV18	.	TRBD1	TRBJ1-4	CASSPGDRIHVATNEKLFF	TGTGCCAGCTCACCTGGGGACAGGATACATGTTGCAACTAATGAAAAACTGTTTTTT
TRBV7-9	.	.	TRBJ1-6	CASRKGGQQDSPLHF	TGTGCCAGCAGAAAAGGCGGACAGCAGGATTCACCCCTCCACTTT
TRBV5-6	.	TRBD1	TRBJ1-5	CASSGGTGASNQPQHF	TGTGCCAGCAGCGGAGGGACAGGTGCTAGCAATCAGCCCCAGCATTTT
TRBV21-1	once	.	TRBJ2-7	CASSKPLDSFDEQYF	TGTGCCAGCAGCAAACCCCTAGATAGTTTCGACGAGCAGTACTTC
TRBV29-1	.	.	TRBJ2-7	CSALGGSYEQYF	TGCAGCGCTCTGGGGGGATCCTACGAGCAGTACTTC
TRBV6-2/TRBV6-3	.	TRBD1	TRBJ1-1	CASSFVPGQGSISEAFF	TGTGCCAGCAGTTTCGTACCGGGACAGGGGTCGATCAGTGAAGCTTTCTTT
TRBV3-1/TRBV3-2	once	TRBD2	TRBJ2-2	CASSQARTSGISGELFF	TGTGCCAGCAGCCAGGCGAGGACTAGCGGGATCTCCGGGGAGCTGTTTTTT
TRBV6-5	.	TRBD1	TRBJ2-5	CASSSDRGRETQYF	TGTGCCAGCAGTTCAGACAGGGGAAGGGAGACCCAGTACTTC
TRBV4-2	once	.	TRBJ1-3	CASSQEGRVGSGNTIYF	TGTGCCAGCAGCCAAGAAGGGCGGGTTGGCTCTGGAAACACCATATATTTT
TRBV29-1	.	.	TRBJ1-1	CSVAGHLNTEAFF	TGCAGCGTCGCTGGACATTTGAACACTGAAGCTTTCTTT
TRBV19	once	.	TRBJ2-2	CASSIRRGGELFF	TGTGCCAGTAGTATCCGACGAGGCGGGGAGCTGTTTTTT